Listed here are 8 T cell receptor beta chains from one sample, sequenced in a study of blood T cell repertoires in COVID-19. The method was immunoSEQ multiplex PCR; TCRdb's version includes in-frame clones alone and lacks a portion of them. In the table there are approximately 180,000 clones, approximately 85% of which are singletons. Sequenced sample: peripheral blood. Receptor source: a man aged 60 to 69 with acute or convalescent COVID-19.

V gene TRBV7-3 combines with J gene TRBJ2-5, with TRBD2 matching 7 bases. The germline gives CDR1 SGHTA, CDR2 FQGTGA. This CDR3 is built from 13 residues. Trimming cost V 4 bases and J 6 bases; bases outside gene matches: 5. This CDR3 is CASSSTSLQTQYF. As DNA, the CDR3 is TGTGCCAGCAGCTCGACTAGCTTGCAGACCCAGTACTTC. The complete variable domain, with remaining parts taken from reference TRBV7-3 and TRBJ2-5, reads GAGVSQTPSNKVTEKGKYVELRCDPISGHTALYWYRQSLGQGPEFLIYFQGTGAADDSGLPNDRFFAVRPEGSVSTLKIQRTERGDSAVYLCASSSTSLQTQYFGPGTRLLVL.

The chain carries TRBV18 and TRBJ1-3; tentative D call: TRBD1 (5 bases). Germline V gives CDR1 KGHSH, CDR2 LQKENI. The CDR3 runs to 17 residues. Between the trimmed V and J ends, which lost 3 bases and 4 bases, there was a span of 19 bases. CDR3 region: CASSPISPQGAGNTIYF. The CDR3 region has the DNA TGTGCCAGCTCACCGATCTCCCCCCAGGGCGCCGGAAACACCATATATTTT.

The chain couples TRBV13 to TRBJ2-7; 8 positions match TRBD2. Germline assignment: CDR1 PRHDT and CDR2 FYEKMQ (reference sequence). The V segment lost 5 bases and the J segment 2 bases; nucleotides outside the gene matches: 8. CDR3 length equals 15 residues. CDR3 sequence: CASSPRGSGTYEQYF. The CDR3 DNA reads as TGTGCCAGCAGCCCCCGTGGTAGCGGGACCTACGAGCAGTACTTC.

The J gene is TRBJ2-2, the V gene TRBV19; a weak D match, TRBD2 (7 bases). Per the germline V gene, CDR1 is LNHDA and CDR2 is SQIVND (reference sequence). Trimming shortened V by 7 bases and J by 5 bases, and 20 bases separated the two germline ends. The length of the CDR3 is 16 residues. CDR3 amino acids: CASTNRERGGTGELFF. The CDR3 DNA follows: TGTGCCAGTACCAACAGGGAGCGGGGAGGAACCGGGGAGCTGTTTTTT.

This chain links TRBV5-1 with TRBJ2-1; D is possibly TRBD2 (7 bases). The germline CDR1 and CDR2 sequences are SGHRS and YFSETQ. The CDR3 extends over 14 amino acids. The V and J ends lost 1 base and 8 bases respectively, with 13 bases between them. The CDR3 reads CASSLLTGGHEQFF. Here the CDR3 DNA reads TGCGCCAGCAGCTTGTTAACCGGGGGGCATGAGCAGTTCTTC.

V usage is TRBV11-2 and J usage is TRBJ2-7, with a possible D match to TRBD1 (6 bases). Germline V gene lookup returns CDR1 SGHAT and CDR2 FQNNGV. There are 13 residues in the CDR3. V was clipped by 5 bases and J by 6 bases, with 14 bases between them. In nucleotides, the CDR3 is TGTGCCAGCAGCGTTACAGGGTTCGGCGAGCAGTACTTC. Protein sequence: CASSVTGFGEQYF.

The CDR3 DNA sequence: TGCGCCAGCAGCTTCCGGGACAGGGCCACCTACGAGCAGTACTTC. Its translation: CASSFRDRATYEQYF. V is TRBV5-1 and J is TRBJ2-7; 9 bases are shared with TRBD1. The CDR3 loop spans 15 amino acids. The J segment lost 2 bases and the V segment lost 2 bases, leaving 5 bases of the junction unmatched. The germline V gene has CDR1 SGHRS and CDR2 YFSETQ.

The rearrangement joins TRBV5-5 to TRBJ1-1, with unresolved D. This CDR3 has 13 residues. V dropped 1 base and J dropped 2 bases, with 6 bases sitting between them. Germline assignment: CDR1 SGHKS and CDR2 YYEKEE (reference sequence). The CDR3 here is CASSLTANTEAFF. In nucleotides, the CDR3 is TGTGCCAGCAGCTTGACAGCTAACACTGAAGCTTTCTTT.